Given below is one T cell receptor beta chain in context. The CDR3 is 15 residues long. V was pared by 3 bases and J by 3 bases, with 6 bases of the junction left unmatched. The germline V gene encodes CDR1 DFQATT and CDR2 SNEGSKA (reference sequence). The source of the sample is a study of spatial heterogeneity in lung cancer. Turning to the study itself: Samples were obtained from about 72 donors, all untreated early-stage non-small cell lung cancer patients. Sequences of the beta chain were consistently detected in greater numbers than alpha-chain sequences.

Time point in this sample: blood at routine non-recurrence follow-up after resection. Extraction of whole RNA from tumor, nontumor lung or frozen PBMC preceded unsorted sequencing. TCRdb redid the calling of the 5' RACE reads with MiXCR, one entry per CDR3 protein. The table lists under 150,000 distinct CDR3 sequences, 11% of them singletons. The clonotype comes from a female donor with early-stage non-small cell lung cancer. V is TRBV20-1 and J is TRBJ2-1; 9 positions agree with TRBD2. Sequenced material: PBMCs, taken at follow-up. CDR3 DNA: TGCAGTGCTAGGACTAGCGGAACAATCTACAATGAGCAGTTCTTC. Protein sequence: CSARTSGTIYNEQFF.